Below are 6 T cell receptor beta chains sequenced from a single sample in a study of regulatory T cells in long-lasting Graves disease. Construction of TCR beta libraries relied on iRepertoire HTBI primers and on Arm-PCR targeting CDR3 regions. TCRdb independently ran MiXCR on the multiplex PCR reads; one entry per CDR3 protein. The table includes about 220,000 distinct CDR3 sequences, less than 20% detected once. Specified time point: newly diagnosed GD, antithyroid drugs for less than 3 months. Extracted RNA from PBMCs served as the source of the TCR library. The data were also submitted as part of a second study, on T cells in Graves' hyperthyroidism and ophthalmopathy.

The sample was peripheral blood mononuclear cells (PBMCs), taken at new diagnosis, from a patient treated with antithyroid drugs. Source of these receptors: a woman aged 25 to 39 with Graves disease.

This clonotype was observed many times. The genes are TRBV19 and TRBJ1-2, with a weak D call TRBD1 (5 bases). Trimming took off 1 base at V and 5 bases at J, with 14 bases between the two ends. The CDR3 is 15 amino acids. CDR1 is LNHDA, CDR2 SQIVND, per germline (reference sequence). The CDR3 loop reads CASSIGDPTGYGYTF. The CDR3 region has the DNA TGTGCCAGTAGTATAGGGGACCCGACGGGGTATGGCTACACCTTC. The full variable domain, its missing parts supplied by reference TRBV19 and TRBJ1-2, is DGGITQSPKYLFRKEGQNVTLSCEQNLNHDAMYWYRQDPGQGLRLIYYSQIVNDFQKGDIAEGYSVSREKKESFPLTVTSAQKNPTAFYLCASSIGDPTGYGYTFGSGTRLTVV.

This clonotype has just a few counts. The V and J genes are TRBV3-1 and TRBJ1-5; a weak D match, TRBD1 (5 bases). CDR1 and CDR2 from the germline V gene are LGHDT and YNNKEL (reference sequence). The CDR3 is made up of 14 amino acids. V was clipped by 2 bases and J by 5 bases, with 10 bases between them. The CDR3, as DNA: TGTGCCAGCAGCCAACGGCAGGGTCATCAGCCCCAGCATTTT. Amino acid sequence: CASSQRQGHQPQHF.

This clonotype was detected ten times or more. The V call is TRBV3-1, the J call TRBJ1-5; D is unresolved. CDR3 length: 16 amino acids. V gave up 2 bases and J gave up 2 bases, with 13 bases separating them. Germline V gives CDR1 LGHDT, CDR2 YNNKEL (reference sequence). The CDR3 is CASSQSQVGRNQPQHF. In DNA form, the CDR3 reads TGTGCCAGCAGCCAATCCCAGGTAGGCCGCAATCAGCCCCAGCATTTT.

The chain recombines TRBV2 with TRBJ2-1; 7 bases agree with TRBD2. CDR1 is SNHLY and CDR2 is FYNNEI in the germline V gene. Trimming removed 1 base from V and 11 bases from J; junction bases left unmatched: 5. This CDR3 has 13 residues. The CDR3 is CASSEGRGGKQFF. The CDR3 DNA reads TGTGCCAGCAGTGAAGGCCGCGGGGGAAAGCAGTTCTTC.

This clonotype appeared a few times. A read error may be the cause here, since a much bigger clone is one base away. No conserved phenylalanine or tryptophan ends this CDR3, so it is likely a read error. The V and J genes are TRBV27 and TRBJ2-5; no firm D call. V dropped 1 base and J dropped 0 bases, with 6 bases sitting between them. Germline-derived CDR1 and CDR2 are MNHEY and SMNVEV (reference sequence). The CDR3 loop spans 14 amino acids. The CDR3 DNA sequence: TGTGCCAGCAGTTTATTATCCAACCAAGAGACCCAGTACTCC. It is translated as CASSLLSNQETQYS.

This clonotype has a count of ten or more. The chain has TRBV3-1 and TRBJ2-1; 10 nucleotides line up with TRBD2. In germline, CDR1 is LGHDT, CDR2 YNNKEL (reference sequence). J lost 1 base, V lost 2 bases, and 5 bases had no gene match. The CDR3 consists of 17 residues. CDR3 residues: CASSQRTSGRSYNEQFF. As DNA, the CDR3 is TGTGCCAGCAGCCAAAGGACTAGCGGCCGTTCCTACAATGAGCAGTTCTTC.